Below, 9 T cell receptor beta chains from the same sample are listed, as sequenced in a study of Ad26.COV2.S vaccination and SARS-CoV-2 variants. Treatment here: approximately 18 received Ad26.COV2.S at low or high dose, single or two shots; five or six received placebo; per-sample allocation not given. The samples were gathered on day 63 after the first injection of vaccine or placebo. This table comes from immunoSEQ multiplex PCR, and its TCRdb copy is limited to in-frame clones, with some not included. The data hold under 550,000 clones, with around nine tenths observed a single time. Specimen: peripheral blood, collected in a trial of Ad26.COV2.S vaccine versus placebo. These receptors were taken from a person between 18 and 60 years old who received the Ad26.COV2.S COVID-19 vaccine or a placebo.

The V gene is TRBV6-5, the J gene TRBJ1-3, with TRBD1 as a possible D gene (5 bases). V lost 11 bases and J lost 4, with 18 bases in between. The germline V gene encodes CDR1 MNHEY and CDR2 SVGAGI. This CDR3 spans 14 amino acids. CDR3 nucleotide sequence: TGTGCCGTCCGAAACCGGGACCCCGGAAACACCATATATTTT. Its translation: CAVRNRDPGNTIYF.

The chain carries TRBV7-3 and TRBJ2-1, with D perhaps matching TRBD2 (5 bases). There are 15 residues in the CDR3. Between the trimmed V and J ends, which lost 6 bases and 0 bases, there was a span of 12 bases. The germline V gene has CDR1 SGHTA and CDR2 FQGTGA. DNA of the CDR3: TGTGCCAGCAGTTTGGCGGGCAGCTCCTACAATGAGCAGTTCTTC. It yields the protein CASSLAGSSYNEQFF.

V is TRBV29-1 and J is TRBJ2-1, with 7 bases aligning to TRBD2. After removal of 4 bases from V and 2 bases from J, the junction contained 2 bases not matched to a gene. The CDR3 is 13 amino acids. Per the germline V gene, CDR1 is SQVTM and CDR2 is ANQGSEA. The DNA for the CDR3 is TGCAGCGTTGGGCGGGAGACCTACAATGAGCAGTTCTTC. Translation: CSVGRETYNEQFF.

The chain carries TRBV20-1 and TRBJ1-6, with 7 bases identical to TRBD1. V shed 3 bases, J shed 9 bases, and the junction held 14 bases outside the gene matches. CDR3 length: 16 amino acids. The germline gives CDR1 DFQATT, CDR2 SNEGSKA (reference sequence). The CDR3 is CSASQDRLEGGSPLHF. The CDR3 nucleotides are TGCAGTGCTAGTCAGGACAGGTTAGAGGGAGGTTCACCCCTCCACTTT.

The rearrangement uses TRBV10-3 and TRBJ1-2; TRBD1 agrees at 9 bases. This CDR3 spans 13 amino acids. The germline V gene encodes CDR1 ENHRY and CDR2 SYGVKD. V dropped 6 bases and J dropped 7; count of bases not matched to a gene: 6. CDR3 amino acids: CAIRGDRVGGYTF. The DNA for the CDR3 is TGTGCCATCAGAGGGGACAGGGTTGGTGGCTACACCTTC.

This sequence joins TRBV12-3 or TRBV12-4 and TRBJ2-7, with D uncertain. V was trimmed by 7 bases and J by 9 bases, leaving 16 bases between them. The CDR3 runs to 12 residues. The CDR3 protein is CASIDGSAVQYF. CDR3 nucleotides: TGTGCCAGCATAGATGGGTCTGCAGTGCAGTACTTC.

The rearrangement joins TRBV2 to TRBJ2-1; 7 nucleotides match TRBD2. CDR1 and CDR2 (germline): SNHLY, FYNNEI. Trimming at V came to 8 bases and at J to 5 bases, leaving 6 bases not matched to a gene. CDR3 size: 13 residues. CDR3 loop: CASGRDYHNEQFF. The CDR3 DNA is TGTGCCAGCGGCCGGGACTACCACAATGAGCAGTTCTTC.

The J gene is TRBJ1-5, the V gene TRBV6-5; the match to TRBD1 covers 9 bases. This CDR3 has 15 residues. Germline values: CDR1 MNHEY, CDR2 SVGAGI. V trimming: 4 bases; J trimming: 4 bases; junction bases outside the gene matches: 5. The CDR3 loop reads CASSFWDRENQPQHF. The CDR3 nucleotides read TGTGCCAGCAGTTTTTGGGACAGGGAAAATCAGCCCCAGCATTTT.

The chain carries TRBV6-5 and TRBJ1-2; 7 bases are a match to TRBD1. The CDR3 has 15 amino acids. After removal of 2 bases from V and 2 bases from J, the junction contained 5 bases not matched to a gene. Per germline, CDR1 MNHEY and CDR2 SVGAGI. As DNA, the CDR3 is TGTGCCAGCAGTTACAGGTACAGGGGAAACTATGGCTACACCTTC. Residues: CASSYRYRGNYGYTF.